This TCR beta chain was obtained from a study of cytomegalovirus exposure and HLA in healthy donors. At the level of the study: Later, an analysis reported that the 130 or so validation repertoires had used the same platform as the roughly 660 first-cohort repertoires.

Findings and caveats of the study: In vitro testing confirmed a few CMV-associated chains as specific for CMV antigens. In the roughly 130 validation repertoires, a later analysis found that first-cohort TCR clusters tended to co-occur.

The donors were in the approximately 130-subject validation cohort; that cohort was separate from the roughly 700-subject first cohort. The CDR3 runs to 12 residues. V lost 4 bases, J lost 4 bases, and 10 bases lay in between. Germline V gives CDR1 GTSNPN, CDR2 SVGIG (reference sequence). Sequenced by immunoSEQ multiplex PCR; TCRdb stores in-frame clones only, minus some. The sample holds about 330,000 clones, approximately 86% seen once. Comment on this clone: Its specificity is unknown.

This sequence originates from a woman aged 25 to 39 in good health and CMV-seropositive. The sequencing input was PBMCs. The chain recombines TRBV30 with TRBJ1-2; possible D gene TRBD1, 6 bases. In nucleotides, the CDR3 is TGTGCCTGGACCCACAGGGCCTATGGCTACACCTTC. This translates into CAWTHRAYGYTF.